Below, 27 T cell receptor beta chains from the same sample are listed, as sequenced in a study of PD-1 blockade in classical Hodgkin lymphoma. The repertoire was sequenced with immunoSEQ multiplex PCR; TCRdb's copy has only in-frame clones and lacks some. The repertoire has about 21,000 clones, around 84% of them found once; the top ten carry around 7%. Specified time point: cycle 4 day 1 (C4D1), after more than five weeks of nivolumab. Each patient's relapse followed autologous stem cell transplantation, and brentuximab vedotin exposure varied. Isolation of CD8+ T cells from thawed PBMCs used magnetic negative selection. Material: CD8+ T cells from blood, obtained before the fourth cycle of nivolumab. These receptors came from a human donor with classical Hodgkin lymphoma.

This rearrangement joins TRBV18 to TRBJ1-2, with D maybe TRBD1 (5 bases). This CDR3 region has 16 residues. V dropped 3 bases and J dropped 2 bases, with 16 bases sitting between them. Germline CDR1 KGHSH, CDR2 LQKENI. The CDR3, as DNA: TGTGCCAGCTCACCTCTTGGACACCCCTTCAACTATGGCTACACCTTC. Encoded protein: CASSPLGHPFNYGYTF.

V gene TRBV7-9 combines with J gene TRBJ1-3; D gene ambiguous. V was trimmed by 1 base and J by 8 bases, leaving 9 bases between them. Germline V lookup: CDR1 SEHNR, CDR2 FQNEAQ (reference sequence). This CDR3 is 13 amino acids long. CDR3 amino acids: CASSLVGPDTIYF. The CDR3 DNA follows: TGTGCCAGCAGCTTAGTTGGTCCGGACACCATATATTTT. The entire variable domain, with the rest obtained from reference TRBV7-9 and TRBJ1-3, is as follows: DTGVSQNPRHKITKRGQNVTFRCDPISEHNRLYWYRQTLGQGPEFLTYFQNEAQLEKSRLLSDRFSAERPKGSFSTLEIQRTEQGDSAMYLCASSLVGPDTIYFGEGSWLTVV.

This chain connects TRBV27 to TRBJ1-1, with 7 nucleotides matching TRBD1. Germline assignment: CDR1 MNHEY and CDR2 SMNVEV (reference sequence). The CDR3 has 13 residues. Unmatched junction bases numbered 2, after V lost 3 bases and J lost 4 bases. The CDR3 DNA sequence: TGTGCCAGCAGTTTCAGGGGGGTCACTGAAGCTTTCTTT. Amino acids: CASSFRGVTEAFF.

The rearrangement joins TRBV2 to TRBJ2-5; a weak D match, TRBD1 (5 bases). The ends were cut back, 6 bases at V and 4 bases at J, with 9 bases in the middle. CDR3 length equals 12 residues. Germline values: CDR1 SNHLY, CDR2 FYNNEI. The CDR3 sequence: CASSRDGETQYF. The CDR3 DNA reads as TGTGCCAGCAGCAGGGATGGAGAGACCCAGTACTTC.

The V gene is TRBV19, the J gene TRBJ1-1, with D maybe TRBD1 (5 bases). The CDR3 covers 15 residues. Germline-derived CDR1 and CDR2 are LNHDA and SQIVND (reference sequence). V lost 0 bases and J 6 bases, leaving 14 bases between the germline ends. The CDR3 here is CASSIEREGSPEAFF. Here the CDR3 DNA reads TGTGCCAGTAGTATAGAACGAGAGGGGTCCCCTGAAGCTTTCTTT.

The V and J genes are TRBV29-1 and TRBJ2-7; D remains unclear. V lost 5 bases and J lost 5, with 10 bases in between. The CDR3 sequence is 11 residues long. CDR1 is SQVTM and CDR2 is ANQGSEA in the germline V gene. The CDR3 loop is CSVNWGHEQYF. The CDR3 coding sequence is TGCAGCGTTAACTGGGGTCACGAGCAGTACTTC.

This clone was seen a handful of times. As DNA, the CDR3 is TGTGCCAGCAGCCTATTTGGGACAGGGGGCTACGAGCAGTACTTC. Its protein product is CASSLFGTGGYEQYF. The J gene is TRBJ2-7, the V gene TRBV13; 11 nucleotides agree with TRBD1. After removal of 5 bases from V and 3 bases from J, the junction contained 6 bases not matched to a gene. The CDR3 loop spans 15 amino acids. Germline lookup yields CDR1 PRHDT and CDR2 FYEKMQ (reference sequence).

This clone was observed a single time. The chain carries TRBV6-1 and TRBJ1-4; D not resolved. Per germline, CDR1 MNHNS and CDR2 SASEGT. This CDR3 has 14 residues. The germline V and J ends were trimmed by 4 bases and 4 bases, with 10 bases remaining between them. The CDR3 DNA reads as TGTGCCAGCAGTGGTGCCAGCGGTAATGAAAAACTGTTTTTT. This gives the protein CASSGASGNEKLFF.

The CDR3 protein is CASSQGTANTEAFF. In DNA form, the CDR3 reads TGCGCCAGCAGCCAAGGGACAGCGAACACTGAAGCTTTCTTT. The V gene is TRBV4-1, the J gene TRBJ1-1; perhaps TRBD1 as D (6 bases). Germline CDR1 is MGHRA and CDR2 is YSYEKL. This CDR3 comprises 14 residues. Trimming left V 1 base short and J 1 base short, with 7 bases between.

V gene TRBV7-8 combines with J gene TRBJ2-3; 7 nucleotides agree with TRBD1. The CDR3 length is 14 residues. V shed 2 bases, J shed 4 bases, and the junction held 3 bases outside the gene matches. CDR1 is SGHVS and CDR2 is FQNEAQ in the germline V gene. CDR3 in amino acids: CASSLRDRPDTQYF. In DNA, the CDR3 is TGTGCCAGCAGCTTAAGGGACAGACCAGATACGCAGTATTTT.

The chain employs TRBV4-3 and TRBJ2-3; D is undetermined. The CDR3 contains 12 residues. V shed 7 bases and J shed 0 bases, with 5 bases lying between them. CDR1 and CDR2 from the germline V gene are LGHNA and YSLEER. The CDR3 bases are TGCGCCAGCAACAGAAGCACAGATACGCAGTATTTT. Its translation is CASNRSTDTQYF.

V is TRBV21-1 and J is TRBJ2-7. TRBV21-1 is reported as a pseudogene. There are 14 residues in the CDR3. The CDR3, as DNA: TGTGCCAGCAGCCCTGGGGTGAGCTCCTACGAGCAGTACTTC. Translation gives CASSPGVSSYEQYF.

The V gene is TRBV6-6, the J gene TRBJ1-1; 7 bases are shared with TRBD1. The CDR3 has 15 amino acids. The V and J ends lost 1 base and 3 bases, in that order; junction bases with no gene match: 5. The V gene's germline CDR1 is MNHNY and CDR2 SVGAGI (reference sequence). CDR3 amino acids: CASSYLQGGDTEAFF. The CDR3 DNA sequence: TGTGCCAGCAGTTACTTGCAGGGGGGGGACACTGAAGCTTTCTTT.

This clone was seen only a few times. The V gene is TRBV9, the J gene TRBJ2-1; 7 bases are shared with TRBD2. Germline loops: CDR1 SGDLS, CDR2 YYNGEE. Losses at the gene ends were 0 bases for V and 0 bases for J; bases not matched to a gene: 3. The CDR3 sequence is 16 residues long. The CDR3 DNA reads as TGTGCCAGCAGCGTAGACGGCGGGGGCTCCTACAATGAGCAGTTCTTC. Translated, it gives CASSVDGGGSYNEQFF.

The DNA for the CDR3 is TGTGCCAGCAGTCAACAGGCGTTCGGCTACACCTTC. It encodes CASSQQAFGYTF. The rearrangement links TRBV11-2 to TRBJ1-2, with D possibly being TRBD1 (5 bases). Germline V gives CDR1 SGHAT, CDR2 FQNNGV. V lost 6 bases, J lost 8 bases, and 13 bases lay in between. CDR3 length: 12 amino acids.

This chain links TRBV18 with TRBJ1-4; 7 bases are shared with TRBD1. This CDR3 region has 15 residues. The J segment lost 1 base and the V segment lost 6 bases, leaving 5 bases of the junction unmatched. Germline CDR1 reads KGHSH; CDR2 reads LQKENI. The CDR3 sequence: CASSRNRGTNEKLFF. The CDR3 coding sequence is TGTGCCAGCTCCCGGAACAGGGGAACTAATGAAAAACTGTTTTTT.

The chain has TRBV7-9 and TRBJ2-7; unclear D gene. Germline V CDR1 and CDR2: SEHNR, FQNEAQ (reference sequence). The CDR3 consists of 14 residues. Trimming left V 3 bases short and J 0 bases short, with 9 bases between. The CDR3 DNA reads as TGTGCCAGCAGCTTGCCAAGAGGCTCCTACGAGCAGTACTTC. This gives the protein CASSLPRGSYEQYF.

The J gene is TRBJ2-7, the V gene TRBV9, with 8 nucleotides matching TRBD2. The V gene's germline CDR1 is SGDLS and CDR2 YYNGEE. This CDR3 contains 14 residues. V lost 6 bases, J lost 5 bases, and 10 bases stayed unmatched. CDR3 region: CASNPSGGFDEQYF. In DNA form, the CDR3 reads TGTGCCAGCAACCCAAGCGGGGGTTTCGACGAGCAGTACTTC. Together with reference TRBV9 and TRBJ2-7, the CDR3 gives the full variable domain: DSGVTQTPKHLITATGQRVTLRCSPRSGDLSVYWYQQSLDQGLQFLIQYYNGEERAKGNILERFSAQQFPDLHSELNLSSLELGDSALYFCASNPSGGFDEQYFGPGTRLTVT.

This rearrangement joins TRBV7-9 to TRBJ1-1; D remains ambiguous. Germline CDR1 reads SEHNR; CDR2 reads FQNEAQ (reference sequence). The V end lost 3 bases, the J end lost 6 bases, and 2 bases lay between the germline ends. CDR3 size: 10 residues. The CDR3 DNA sequence: TGTGCCAGCAGCTTTGCTGAAGCTTTCTTT. It is translated as CASSFAEAFF.

The J gene is TRBJ2-7, the V gene TRBV19, with a tentative D call TRBD2 (6 bases). This CDR3 has 13 amino acids. Trimming removed 5 bases from V and 9 bases from J, with 17 bases in between. Looked up from germline, CDR1 is LNHDA and CDR2 is SQIVND (reference sequence). The CDR3 coding sequence is TGTGCCAGTAGTCCCTTCGGAGGGGAGACGCAGTACTTC. Protein: CASSPFGGETQYF.

In this sample, this clone turned up a few times. The chain combines TRBV19 with TRBJ1-1; D remains unclear. Germline CDR1 and CDR2: LNHDA and SQIVND (reference sequence). The V gene lost 6 bases and the J gene lost 8 bases, with 13 bases spanning the gap. CDR3 length equals 12 residues. The CDR3 spells CASSTLGLEAFF. The CDR3 DNA is TGTGCCAGTAGCACATTGGGCCTCGAAGCTTTCTTT.

The J gene is TRBJ1-2, the V gene TRBV9; D possibly corresponds to TRBD1 (5 bases). CDR3 length: 16 amino acids. V was trimmed by 3 bases and J by 1 base, leaving 16 bases between them. From germline, CDR1 is SGDLS and CDR2 YYNGEE. CDR3 sequence (DNA): TGTGCCAGCAGCGCGTCTTTGAGGGGCAGTAACTATGGCTACACCTTC. This encodes CASSASLRGSNYGYTF.

The J gene is TRBJ1-1, the V gene TRBV19, with 9 bases aligning to TRBD1. CDR1 LNHDA and CDR2 SQIVND come from the germline V gene (reference sequence). Unmatched junction bases numbered 9, after V lost 5 bases and J lost 5 bases. The CDR3 has 15 residues. The CDR3 DNA reads as TGTGCCAGTAGTGCGCCCGGGACAGGGCATACTGAAGCTTTCTTT. Residues: CASSAPGTGHTEAFF.

This chain connects TRBV4-2 to TRBJ2-7, with TRBD1 identical over 9 bases. CDR1 is LGHNA and CDR2 is YNFKEQ in the germline V gene. Trimming at V came to 4 bases and at J to 4 bases, leaving 5 bases not matched to a gene. The CDR3 consists of 14 residues. CDR3 residues: CASSPGTGKYEQYF. Written as DNA, the CDR3 is TGTGCCAGCAGCCCGGGGACAGGGAAGTACGAGCAGTACTTC.

The DNA of the CDR3 is TGTGCCAGCAGCTTTGCTAGCGGATTCTACGAGCAGTACTTC. It translates to CASSFASGFYEQYF. The chain couples TRBV5-6 to TRBJ2-7; 7 positions match TRBD2. CDR3 length: 14 residues. The J segment lost 3 bases and the V segment lost 2 bases, leaving 5 bases of the junction unmatched. The germline V gene encodes CDR1 SGHDT and CDR2 YYEEEE.

The V call is TRBV28, the J call TRBJ2-7, with TRBD2 matching over 9 bases. The length of the CDR3 is 13 residues. The ends lost 7 bases at V and 3 bases at J; junction bases unmatched: 4. Per germline, CDR1 MDHEN and CDR2 SYDVKM. For the CDR3, the DNA is TGTGCCAGCAAGGCGGGGGGGAACTACGAGCAGTACTTC. Encoded protein: CASKAGGNYEQYF.

The chain has TRBV9 and TRBJ2-7; 8 nucleotides line up with TRBD1. From germline, CDR1 is SGDLS and CDR2 YYNGEE. CDR3 length equals 12 residues. V shed 4 bases and J 7 bases; nucleotides not matched to a gene: 4. In nucleotides, the CDR3 is TGTGCCAGCAGCCCAGGGGGCAGAGAGCAGTACTTC. Its protein is CASSPGGREQYF.